This passage covers 21 T cell receptor beta chains from one sample sequenced in a study of T-cell reconstitution after alpha-beta-depleted transplantation in children. Using unique molecular identifiers, the investigators prepared the TCRbeta library. Via MiXCR, TCRdb re-called the PCR reads, giving one row per CDR3 protein. The sample carries some 460,000 distinct CDR3 sequences, around 15% recorded once. The sample was PBMCs, mostly from graft donor cells, taken 360 days after TCRalphabeta/CD19-depleted stem cell transplant. These receptor sequences come from a boy under two years old who had a stem cell transplant for Wiskott-Aldrich syndrome, so the T cells may come from the graft donor.

The sample holds a few counts of this clonotype. The V gene is TRBV4-1, the J gene TRBJ2-5; tentatively, D is TRBD2 (6 bases). Germline V gene lookup returns CDR1 MGHRA and CDR2 YSYEKL. The CDR3 is made up of 13 amino acids. V lost 4 bases, J lost 9 bases, and 15 bases lay in between. Here the CDR3 reads CASSRPQGGAQYF. In nucleotides, the CDR3 is TGCGCCAGCAGCCGCCCGCAGGGAGGAGCCCAGTACTTC.

This clonotype was observed a handful of times. This sequence joins TRBV6-2 or TRBV6-3 and TRBJ2-7; D is perhaps TRBD1 (6 bases). The CDR3 consists of 18 residues. Between the trimmed V and J ends, which lost 6 bases and 8 bases, there was a span of 32 bases. CDR1 is MNHEY, CDR2 SVGEGT, per germline. CDR3 sequence reads: CASSPQPPTGPTGPQQYF. The CDR3 DNA is TGTGCCAGCAGCCCACAACCTCCTACAGGGCCCACAGGGCCACAGCAGTACTTC.

This clonotype was observed a handful of times. The gene calls are TRBV20-1 and TRBJ2-5, with 10 nucleotides matching TRBD2. The J segment lost 5 bases and the V segment lost 6 bases, leaving 3 bases of the junction unmatched. Germline values: CDR1 DFQATT, CDR2 SNEGSKA (reference sequence). The length of the CDR3 is 12 residues. DNA for the CDR3: TGCAGTGCAGGACTAGCGGTGGAGACCCAGTACTTC. Its translation is CSAGLAVETQYF.

The V and J genes are TRBV7-2 and TRBJ2-7, with 12 nucleotides matching TRBD2. Trimming cost V 3 bases and J 2 bases; bases outside gene matches: 2. Germline V gene data show CDR1 as SGHTA and CDR2 as FQGNSA. The CDR3 covers 15 residues. The CDR3 reads CASSFRLAGAYEQYF. For the CDR3, the DNA is TGTGCCAGCAGCTTCCGACTAGCGGGGGCCTACGAGCAGTACTTC. Full variable domain (missing parts from reference TRBV7-2 and TRBJ2-7): GAGVSQSPSNKVTEKGKDVELRCDPISGHTALYWYRQSLGQGLEFLIYFQGNSAPDKSGLPSDRFSAERTGGSVSTLTIQRTQQEDSAVYLCASSFRLAGAYEQYFGPGTRLTVT.

The chain carries TRBV24-1 and TRBJ2-4; D possibly corresponds to TRBD2 (7 bases). The CDR3 consists of 15 residues. The V end was cut by 4 bases, the J end by 7 bases, with 16 bases between. Germline values: CDR1 KGHDR, CDR2 SFDVKD. CDR3 in DNA: TGTGCCACCAGTGACTCGAGGGGAGGGGGGAACATTCAGTACTTC. Its protein is CATSDSRGGGNIQYF.

The chain recombines TRBV5-1 with TRBJ1-1; D possibly corresponds to TRBD1 (5 bases). Germline CDR1 SGHRS, CDR2 YFSETQ. This CDR3 spans 14 amino acids. V was cut by 0 bases and J by 1 base, with 7 bases left in between. CDR3 protein: CASSLGGENTEAFF. The DNA of the CDR3 is TGCGCCAGCAGCTTGGGAGGGGAGAACACTGAAGCTTTCTTT.

This clonotype was seen a few times. The chain joins TRBV29-1 to TRBJ2-5; D is uncertain. V was trimmed by 4 bases and J by 7 bases, leaving 13 bases between them. The CDR3 spans 12 residues. Germline V gives CDR1 SQVTM, CDR2 ANQGSEA. DNA of the CDR3: TGCAGCGTTGCAGAAAACTGGGGGACCCAGTACTTC. It codes for CSVAENWGTQYF.

This clonotype has a handful of counts. The rearrangement uses TRBV5-1 and TRBJ2-3, with a possible D match to TRBD2 (5 bases). This CDR3 region has 15 residues. Trimming removed 1 base from V and 2 bases from J, with 11 bases in between. Germline V gene data show CDR1 as SGHRS and CDR2 as YFSETQ. The CDR3 DNA reads as TGCGCCAGCAGCTTGAGAGGGAGTTCCACAGATACGCAGTATTTT. Its protein product is CASSLRGSSTDTQYF.

This clonotype was counted a few times. This chain links TRBV20-1 with TRBJ2-4; TRBD1 agrees at 10 bases. Germline loops: CDR1 DFQATT, CDR2 SNEGSKA (reference sequence). The CDR3 contains 16 residues. J lost 6 bases, V lost 3 bases, and 11 bases had no gene match. The CDR3 region is CSARTWDRGWVNIQYF. The DNA for the CDR3 is TGCAGTGCTAGGACCTGGGACAGGGGCTGGGTAAACATTCAGTACTTC.

This clonotype showed up just a few times. The rearrangement links TRBV29-1 to TRBJ2-3; D unclear. The CDR3 has 14 residues. V gave up 5 bases and J gave up 2 bases, with 14 bases separating them. The germline V gene has CDR1 SQVTM and CDR2 ANQGSEA. CDR3 DNA sequence: TGCAGCGTTTGTGTTGGCGTACACACAGATACGCAGTATTTT. This codes for CSVCVGVHTDTQYF.

At least ten counts were recorded for this clonotype. The chain is built from TRBV24-1 and TRBJ2-1; D not certain. CDR1 KGHDR and CDR2 SFDVKD come from the germline V gene. The CDR3 loop spans 16 amino acids. The ends were cut back, 4 bases at V and 0 bases at J, with 12 bases in the middle. The CDR3 region has the DNA TGTGCCACCAGTGACCCGACATGGAGCTCCTACAATGAGCAGTTCTTC. It specifies CATSDPTWSSYNEQFF.

V usage is TRBV6-5 and J usage is TRBJ2-3; 7 bases align to TRBD2. This CDR3 is built from 16 residues. Germline V gene lookup returns CDR1 MNHEY and CDR2 SVGAGI. V shed 2 bases, J shed 3 bases, and the junction held 8 bases outside the gene matches. The CDR3 loop is CASSYGVRGRTDTQYF. In nucleotides, the CDR3 is TGTGCCAGCAGTTACGGGGTGCGGGGGAGGACAGATACGCAGTATTTT.

This chain links TRBV7-6 with TRBJ2-1; tentatively, D is TRBD2 (7 bases). CDR1 is SGHVS and CDR2 is FNYEAQ in the germline V gene. The CDR3 is made up of 13 amino acids. The V and J ends lost 1 base and 15 bases respectively, with 16 bases between them. The CDR3 DNA reads as TGTGCCAGCAGCTTAGACCCTACAGGGAGGGGGTTCTTC. Its translation is CASSLDPTGRGFF.

The table lists this clonotype with a few counts. The chain combines TRBV19 with TRBJ2-1, with 9 nucleotides matching TRBD1. Germline lookup yields CDR1 LNHDA and CDR2 SQIVND (reference sequence). The CDR3 contains 15 residues. The V segment lost 7 bases and the J segment 4 bases; nucleotides outside the gene matches: 8. The CDR3 nucleotides read TGTGCCAGTACTCGGGGACAGGGTTTTTACAATGAGCAGTTCTTC. Protein product: CASTRGQGFYNEQFF.

This clonotype was recorded many times. The rearrangement links TRBV6-5 to TRBJ2-2, with TRBD1 matching 8 bases. This CDR3 contains 16 residues. V shed 0 bases and J 5 bases; nucleotides not matched to a gene: 5. From germline, CDR1 is MNHEY and CDR2 SVGAGI. CDR3 loop: CASSYSAGGWTGELFF. The CDR3 bases are TGTGCCAGCAGTTACTCGGCAGGGGGCTGGACCGGGGAGCTGTTTTTT.

The chain carries TRBV5-1 and TRBJ2-1, with 11 positions matching TRBD1. Looked up from germline, CDR1 is SGHRS and CDR2 is YFSETQ. The junction had 9 bases not matched to a gene; V was cut back by 4 bases and J by 6 bases. The CDR3 extends over 16 amino acids. This CDR3 is CASSLLGTGGGNEQFF. The DNA for the CDR3 is TGCGCCAGCAGCCTTTTAGGGACAGGGGGGGGCAATGAGCAGTTCTTC.

This chain connects TRBV5-1 to TRBJ2-5; 9 positions match TRBD2. CDR1 and CDR2 from the germline V gene are SGHRS and YFSETQ. V lost 4 bases to trimming and J lost 5 bases; unmatched junction nucleotides: 9. The CDR3 is 15 amino acids. CDR3 bases: TGCGCCAGCAGCCCTGGACTAGCGCAGTGGGAGACCCAGTACTTC. Translated: CASSPGLAQWETQYF. Complete variable domain (other parts from reference TRBV5-1 and TRBJ2-5): KAGVTQTPRYLIKTRGQQVTLSCSPISGHRSVSWYQQTPGQGLQFLFEYFSETQRNKGNFPGRFSGRQFSNSRSEMNVSTLELGDSALYLCASSPGLAQWETQYFGPGTRLLVL.

This clonotype has a handful of counts. The chain joins TRBV4-1 to TRBJ2-7; 7 bases fit TRBD1. Germline CDR1 is MGHRA and CDR2 is YSYEKL. This CDR3 comprises 16 residues. V was pared by 0 bases and J by 7 bases, with 12 bases of the junction left unmatched. The CDR3 region is CASSQDPGQGVREQYF. The CDR3 nucleotides read TGCGCCAGCAGCCAAGATCCCGGGCAGGGGGTGAGGGAGCAGTACTTC.

This clonotype has only a few counts. The DNA of the CDR3 is TGTGCCAGCAGCTTTGAAGGGGCTAATGAAAAACTGTTTTTT. It encodes CASSFEGANEKLFF. V is TRBV7-9 and J is TRBJ1-4, with a possible D match to TRBD1 (5 bases). V was pared by 3 bases and J by 3 bases, with 8 bases between. Germline V gene lookup returns CDR1 SEHNR and CDR2 FQNEAQ (reference sequence). The CDR3 contains 14 residues.

V usage is TRBV30 and J usage is TRBJ2-5; 11 bases fit TRBD1. V was clipped by 0 bases and J by 7 bases; unmatched bases: 7. Per germline, CDR1 GTSNPN and CDR2 SVGIG (reference sequence). This CDR3 contains 15 residues. The CDR3 is CAWSVRGTGGVTQYF. The CDR3 DNA reads TGTGCCTGGAGTGTACGAGGGACAGGGGGGGTGACCCAGTACTTC.

This clonotype was seen only a few times. This chain connects TRBV3-1 to TRBJ2-1; 9 nucleotides match TRBD2. Looked up from germline, CDR1 is LGHDT and CDR2 is YNNKEL (reference sequence). This CDR3 region has 16 residues. Unmatched junction bases numbered 4, after V lost 0 bases and J lost 4 bases. CDR3 protein: CASSQDLAGTYNEQFF. The CDR3 DNA sequence: TGTGCCAGCAGCCAAGACCTAGCGGGGACGTACAATGAGCAGTTCTTC.